This T cell receptor beta chain was sequenced during a study of Graves' ophthalmopathy and Graves' hyperthyroidism. Study-level points and caveats: Discriminating ophthalmopathy from stable hyperthyroidism, a 13-signature model attained a sensitivity of 85% to 90% and a specificity of approximately 81%. Ophthalmopathy progression was predicted with 70.59% sensitivity and approximately 79% specificity. Clonotypes were expanded in thyroid at above 0.001 frequency, and most also appeared in blood.

TCR beta CDR3 amplification used RNA transcripts. HTBI primers served in a first-round RT-PCR, which a second-round multiplex PCR followed. TCRdb processed the multiplex PCR reads anew with MiXCR; each CDR3 protein has one entry. The data hold around 1.1 million distinct CDR3 sequences, with less than 45% observed a single time. Other autoimmune disease, uncontrolled infection, pregnancy and lactation led to exclusion. Germline-derived CDR1 and CDR2 are MNHNS and SASEGT. The ends were cut back, 8 bases at V and 1 base at J, with 11 bases in the middle. The CDR3 length is 13 residues. As to this clonotype: What it recognizes is unknown. This sequence may be a read error, since a much larger clone differs from it by one base.

The source material was peripheral blood or thyroid tissue (not recorded which). This receptor was identified in an adult man with Graves' hyperthyroidism. This chain joins TRBV6-1 and TRBJ2-5; D is undetermined. The CDR3 DNA follows: TGTGCCAGCCAAAGCAAGAGCCAAGAGACCCAGTACTTC. Protein product: CASQSKSQETQYF.